This entry lists 31 T cell receptor beta chains sequenced from one sample in a study of siplizumab effects on memory and regulatory T cells. The assay was immunoSEQ multiplex PCR, and TCRdb's table has in-frame clones only and misses some. The table records about 50,000 clones, roughly 92% of them present only once. Input material: CD8+ T cells sorted from blood. Every receptor here comes from a human donor in good health.

This clone appeared a few times. This chain joins TRBV25-1 and TRBJ1-5; 8 positions agree with TRBD1. V trimming: 8 bases; J trimming: 6 bases; junction bases outside the gene matches: 9. Per germline, CDR1 MGHDK and CDR2 SYGVNS. The CDR3 is 14 residues long. The CDR3 DNA sequence: TGTGCCAGCGGATACGGGACAGGCGGTCAGCCCCAGCATTTT. This encodes CASGYGTGGQPQHF.

This chain connects TRBV30 to TRBJ2-1; a weak D match, TRBD1 (6 bases). Trimming stripped 1 base from V and 5 bases from J, with 9 bases between. The germline gives CDR1 GTSNPN, CDR2 SVGIG (reference sequence). CDR3 size: 13 residues. DNA of the CDR3: TGTGCCTGGAGTGCCTGGACAGACAATGAGCAGTTCTTC. As protein: CAWSAWTDNEQFF. Together with reference TRBV30 and TRBJ2-1, the CDR3 gives the full variable domain: SQTIHQWPATLVQPVGSPLSLECTVEGTSNPNLYWYRQAAGRGLQLLFYSVGIGQISSEVPQNLSASRPQDRQFILSSKKLLLSDSGFYLCAWSAWTDNEQFFGPGTRLTVL.

V gene TRBV13 combines with J gene TRBJ2-7, with D hard to call. There are 13 residues in the CDR3. V was trimmed by 5 bases and J by 2 bases, leaving 10 bases between them. Germline V gives CDR1 PRHDT, CDR2 FYEKMQ (reference sequence). The CDR3 nucleotides are TGTGCCAGCAGCCCGAACCCAACCTACGAGCAGTACTTC. Amino acid sequence: CASSPNPTYEQYF.

The rearrangement links TRBV30 to TRBJ2-6; 12 bases fit TRBD2. There are 18 residues in the CDR3. V lost 3 bases, J lost 0 bases, and 6 bases stayed unmatched. Germline CDR1 reads GTSNPN; CDR2 reads SVGIG (reference sequence). Written as DNA, the CDR3 is TGTGCCTGGAGGGTGACTAGCGGGAGAGTCTCTGGGGCCAACGTCCTGACTTTC. It encodes CAWRVTSGRVSGANVLTF.

The gene calls are TRBV12-5 and TRBJ1-1; D not resolved. Trimming stripped 0 bases from V and 0 bases from J, with 20 bases between. CDR3 length: 19 residues. The germline CDR1 and CDR2 sequences are LGHNT and FRNRAP. The CDR3 DNA sequence: TGTGCTAGTGGTTTGGTACTATCCGGGGAGTTGGGGATGAACACTGAAGCTTTCTTT. This sequence encodes CASGLVLSGELGMNTEAFF.

The chain uses TRBV30 and TRBJ2-2; perhaps D is TRBD1 or TRBD2 (5 bases each). Germline CDR1 reads GTSNPN; CDR2 reads SVGIG (reference sequence). This CDR3 region has 11 residues. V gave up 6 bases and J gave up 7 bases, with 9 bases separating them. The CDR3 DNA is TGTGCCTGTGGGGGTGTCGGGGAGCTGTTTTTT. This gives the protein CACGGVGELFF.

For the CDR3, the DNA is TGTGCCAGCAGGGGGGACATTTCGAACACCGGGGAGCTGTTTTTT. Protein sequence: CASRGDISNTGELFF. The chain has TRBV7-6 and TRBJ2-2, with D possibly TRBD1 on 6 matching bases. The germline V and J ends were trimmed by 6 bases and 0 bases, with 11 bases remaining between them. The germline gives CDR1 SGHVS, CDR2 FNYEAQ. This CDR3 contains 15 residues.

The chain links TRBV10-3 to TRBJ2-5; D may be TRBD2 (6 bases). CDR3 size: 17 residues. The germline V and J ends were trimmed by 0 bases and 5 bases, with 19 bases remaining between them. Germline loops: CDR1 ENHRY, CDR2 SYGVKD. CDR3 coding DNA: TGTGCCATCAGTGAGTCGTTCGGGGGTGGCGAAATGGAGACCCAGTACTTC. This codes for CAISESFGGGEMETQYF.

This clone was seen only once. The gene calls are TRBV6-6 and TRBJ2-1; 12 bases match TRBD2. J was trimmed by 8 bases and V by 3 bases; bases with no gene match: 5. There are 15 residues in the CDR3. Germline V lookup: CDR1 MNHNY, CDR2 SVGAGI (reference sequence). The CDR3 here is CASSYGLAGRDEQFF. Written as DNA, the CDR3 is TGTGCCAGCAGTTATGGACTAGCGGGAAGGGATGAGCAGTTCTTC.

This rearrangement joins TRBV4-1 to TRBJ2-1; D remains ambiguous. Trimming took 2 bases from V and 6 from J, leaving 2 bases between them. CDR1 is MGHRA and CDR2 is YSYEKL in the germline V gene. This CDR3 spans 11 amino acids. CDR3 amino acids: CASSQPNEQFF. DNA of the CDR3: TGCGCCAGCAGCCAACCCAATGAGCAGTTCTTC.

The chain recombines TRBV19 with TRBJ1-1; D gene ambiguous. The germline gives CDR1 LNHDA, CDR2 SQIVND (reference sequence). V was trimmed by 2 bases and J by 0 bases, leaving 4 bases between them. The CDR3 contains 13 residues. This CDR3 reads CASSIKVNTEAFF. In nucleotides, the CDR3 is TGTGCCAGTAGTATAAAGGTGAACACTGAAGCTTTCTTT.

This chain joins TRBV7-8 and TRBJ2-3, with 7 bases aligning to TRBD2. The germline gives CDR1 SGHVS, CDR2 FQNEAQ. Trimming at V came to 5 bases and at J to 6 bases, leaving 11 bases not matched to a gene. The CDR3 sequence is 15 residues long. DNA of the CDR3: TGTGCCAGCAGCCGTTACCAGCGGGAAGGGGATACGCAGTATTTT. Protein: CASSRYQREGDTQYF.

This chain links TRBV6-6 with TRBJ2-7; the match to TRBD1 covers 11 bases. The ends lost 7 bases at V and 3 bases at J; junction bases unmatched: 8. The germline V gene encodes CDR1 MNHNY and CDR2 SVGAGI (reference sequence). This CDR3 is 15 amino acids long. The CDR3 DNA reads TGTGCCAGCACCACAGCGGGACAGGGGGACTACGAGCAGTACTTC. Translation gives CASTTAGQGDYEQYF.

This chain uses TRBV7-2 with TRBJ2-1; TRBD1 or TRBD2 may be the D gene (5 bases each). Trimming left V 2 bases short and J 4 bases short, with 12 bases between. The length of the CDR3 is 15 residues. Germline loops: CDR1 SGHTA, CDR2 FQGNSA. The CDR3, as DNA: TGTGCCAGCAGCTTACGGGGAACAGGTTACAATGAGCAGTTCTTC. Amino acids: CASSLRGTGYNEQFF. Complete variable domain (other parts from reference TRBV7-2 and TRBJ2-1): GAGVSQSPSNKVTEKGKDVELRCDPISGHTALYWYRQSLGQGLEFLIYFQGNSAPDKSGLPSDRFSAERTGGSVSTLTIQRTQQEDSAVYLCASSLRGTGYNEQFFGPGTRLTVL.

The rearrangement uses TRBV27 and TRBJ2-7; perhaps D is TRBD1 or TRBD2 (7 bases each). Trimming took 5 bases from V and 4 from J, leaving 24 bases between them. The length of the CDR3 is 17 residues. The germline V gene has CDR1 MNHEY and CDR2 SMNVEV (reference sequence). CDR3 coding DNA: TGTGCCAGCAGTAAGCCCCCCCCTCAGGGGGGACTATACGAGCAGTACTTC. Translation gives CASSKPPPQGGLYEQYF.

This chain uses TRBV6-4 with TRBJ1-5, with no clear D. V lost 3 bases, J lost 7 bases, and 7 bases lay in between. Germline V lookup: CDR1 MRHNA, CDR2 SNTAGT. The CDR3 covers 12 residues. CDR3 amino acids: CASSDGGQPQHF. The CDR3 region has the DNA TGTGCCAGCAGTGATGGAGGCCAGCCCCAGCATTTT.

V usage is TRBV28 and J usage is TRBJ2-3; 9 bases are a match to TRBD2. This CDR3 contains 18 residues. Unmatched junction bases numbered 14, after V lost 5 bases and J lost 2 bases. The germline V gene encodes CDR1 MDHEN and CDR2 SYDVKM. The CDR3 loop reads CASSPRPSGDWITDTQYF. For the CDR3, the DNA is TGTGCCAGCAGTCCCCGGCCTAGCGGGGATTGGATCACAGATACGCAGTATTTT.

The rearrangement uses TRBV11-2 and TRBJ2-2; the D is unclear. This CDR3 region has 16 residues. The V and J ends lost 2 bases and 0 bases respectively, with 10 bases between them. CDR1 and CDR2 from the germline V gene are SGHAT and FQNNGV. CDR3 nucleotide sequence: TGTGCCAGCAGCTTATTTCCCCAGACGAACACCGGGGAGCTGTTTTTT. Its translation is CASSLFPQTNTGELFF.

This clone was recorded a few times. The junction and the germline gene differ at one end; a read error may be behind it. This sequence joins TRBV11-2 and TRBJ2-7; 8 bases map to TRBD1. The CDR3 runs to 12 residues. The germline V gene has CDR1 SGHAT and CDR2 FQNNGV. For the CDR3, the DNA is TGTGCCAGCAGCTATACCGGGACAGGCCTCGTCTTT. This translates into CASSYTGTGLVF.

The chain employs TRBV11-2 and TRBJ2-3; D is possibly TRBD1 (6 bases). This CDR3 has 15 amino acids. The V end was cut by 7 bases, the J end by 2 bases, with 16 bases between. Per germline, CDR1 SGHAT and CDR2 FQNNGV. CDR3 coding DNA: TGTGCCAGCACCCCTCAGGACAGATACACAGATACGCAGTATTTT. This codes for CASTPQDRYTDTQYF.

In DNA, the CDR3 is TGTGCCAGTAGTATGACGGACAATGGTGGCACTGAAGCTTTCTTT. Encoded protein: CASSMTDNGGTEAFF. The chain has TRBV19 and TRBJ1-1; a weak D match, TRBD1 (5 bases). Trimming shortened V by 3 bases and J by 4 bases, and 15 bases separated the two germline ends. The CDR3 loop spans 15 amino acids. Germline V gene data show CDR1 as LNHDA and CDR2 as SQIVND (reference sequence).

This clone is a singleton in its sample. This rearrangement joins TRBV28 to TRBJ2-1; D gene uncertain. Trimming cost V 6 bases and J 5 bases, with 14 bases left between them. CDR1 is MDHEN and CDR2 is SYDVKM in the germline V gene. The CDR3 is 14 amino acids. The CDR3 DNA reads as TGTGCCAGCAGACTCACCTTAAGCGACAATGAGCAGTTCTTC. Translation: CASRLTLSDNEQFF.

The chain recombines TRBV27 with TRBJ2-1; maybe TRBD1 (5 bases). The length of the CDR3 is 13 residues. V was clipped by 2 bases and J by 7 bases, with 9 bases between them. Germline-derived CDR1 and CDR2 are MNHEY and SMNVEV (reference sequence). CDR3 in amino acids: CASSLQGRNEQFF. In nucleotides, the CDR3 is TGTGCCAGCAGTTTACAGGGTCGGAATGAGCAGTTCTTC.

The V and J genes are TRBV19 and TRBJ2-2; D is ambiguous. Germline CDR1 LNHDA, CDR2 SQIVND (reference sequence). The CDR3 has 17 amino acids. V was pared by 5 bases and J by 2 bases, with 18 bases between. The CDR3 is CASSVSLATANTGELFF. CDR3 sequence (DNA): TGTGCCAGTAGTGTGAGCTTAGCAACGGCTAACACCGGGGAGCTGTTTTTT.

The chain is built from TRBV28 and TRBJ2-5; 8 bases are a match to TRBD2. V gave up 7 bases and J gave up 4 bases; unmatched junction bases: 17. The CDR3 is made up of 17 amino acids. CDR1 MDHEN and CDR2 SYDVKM come from the germline V gene. The CDR3 loop reads CASTRAPISGKGETQYF. DNA of the CDR3: TGTGCCAGCACAAGGGCCCCCATTAGCGGGAAGGGAGAGACCCAGTACTTC.

With respect to this clone: As the CDR3 is not closed by the conserved phenylalanine or tryptophan, this likely results from a read error. The limits of the CDR3 on the DNA are not certain, so only TCRdb's listed CDR3 is given. The J gene is TRBJ1-1, the V gene TRBV6-1; the table calls TRBD1, which could not be checked here. The CDR3 contains 12 residues when both ends are counted. Germline V CDR1 and CDR2: MNHNS, SASEGT. CDR3: CASSILAGTWRI.

The chain recombines TRBV4-1 with TRBJ1-3, with unresolved D. V was pared by 0 bases and J by 1 base, with 7 bases between. The CDR3 runs to 15 residues. Per germline, CDR1 MGHRA and CDR2 YSYEKL. The CDR3 region is CASSQDLRSGNTIYF. In DNA form, the CDR3 reads TGCGCCAGCAGCCAAGATCTGCGATCTGGAAACACCATATATTTT.

V is TRBV9 and J is TRBJ2-7; D may correspond to TRBD1 or TRBD2 (5 bases each). Germline V lookup: CDR1 SGDLS, CDR2 YYNGEE. The CDR3 runs to 16 residues. Trimming cost V 0 bases and J 0 bases, with 13 bases left between them. The CDR3 DNA sequence: TGTGCCAGCAGCGTAGTATCCGGGGCCCCCTCCTACGAGCAGTACTTC. Protein sequence: CASSVVSGAPSYEQYF. The whole variable domain, filled in from reference TRBV9 and TRBJ2-7, reads DSGVTQTPKHLITATGQRVTLRCSPRSGDLSVYWYQQSLDQGLQFLIQYYNGEERAKGNILERFSAQQFPDLHSELNLSSLELGDSALYFCASSVVSGAPSYEQYFGPGTRLTVT.

The rearrangement joins TRBV4-1 to TRBJ2-5; D uncertain. Between the trimmed V and J ends, which lost 1 base and 4 bases, there was a span of 10 bases. The CDR3 has 14 residues. Germline V gene lookup returns CDR1 MGHRA and CDR2 YSYEKL. For the CDR3, the DNA is TGCGCCAGCAGCCAAGTCCCAGGTCCAGAGACCCAGTACTTC. It encodes CASSQVPGPETQYF.

This chain joins TRBV10-3 and TRBJ2-1, with unresolved D. The CDR3 loop spans 13 amino acids. V lost 3 bases to trimming and J lost 4 bases, with 7 bases between them. CDR1 is ENHRY and CDR2 is SYGVKD in the germline V gene. This CDR3 reads CAISDVNYNEQFF. The CDR3 bases are TGTGCCATCAGTGACGTCAATTACAATGAGCAGTTCTTC.

This chain's CDR3 is CASSQVRGLSYEQYF. In DNA, the CDR3 is TGCGCCAGCAGCCAAGTTAGGGGACTCTCCTACGAGCAGTACTTC. The chain links TRBV4-1 to TRBJ2-7, with a possible D match to TRBD2 (6 bases). Trimming left V 1 base short and J 0 bases short, with 10 bases between. The CDR3 is 15 residues long. Germline CDR1 and CDR2: MGHRA and YSYEKL.